This T cell receptor (beta chain) stems from a study of human T cells and chemical hapten exposure. Under the authors' procedure: A typical sample had some 95,000 TCRs, with about 23,224 to 700,000 overall. MiXCR was run by TCRdb on the RACE reads, yielding one entry per CDR3 protein. The authors' filters were not applied to this entry. The data contain about 190,000 distinct CDR3 sequences, under 25% of them singletons. Germline CDR1 and CDR2: SGHTA and FQGNSA. The CDR3 is 13 residues long. The V end was cut by 4 bases, the J end by 1 base, with 7 bases between. Time point meaning: patch test 3, about 24 weeks after DPC sensitization. The treatment denotes: therapeutic diphenylcyclopropenone sensitization with weekly scalp DPC. This clonotype has only a few counts. Its antigen is unidentified. The study, taken as a whole, reports: While controls formed fewer of them, expanded TCRs formed significantly more large CDR3 similarity clusters.

The specimen was whole blood, collected in connection with sensitization to the hapten diphenylcyclopropenone (DPC). The chain joins TRBV7-2 to TRBJ2-5; a weak D match, TRBD1 (6 bases). The TCR comes from a woman aged 40 to 50 with alopecia areata. Some clones in this sample may be carry-over from other donors' samples. CDR3 in amino acids: CASSSQGQETQYF. CDR3 bases: TGTGCCAGCAGCTCACAGGGCCAAGAGACCCAGTACTTC. The full variable domain, rest sourced from reference TRBV7-2 and TRBJ2-5, is GAGVSQSPSNKVTEKGKDVELRCDPISGHTALYWYRQSLGQGLEFLIYFQGNSAPDKSGLPSDRFSAERTGGSVSTLTIQRTQQEDSAVYLCASSSQGQETQYFGPGTRLLVL.